This TCR beta chain appears in the sequencing data of a study of a mutant IDH1 vaccine in newly diagnosed glioma. Study-wide background: Visit V12 was scheduled at week 35 and visit V13 at week 47. Findings and caveats of the study: In 80% to 95% of patients, immune responses induced by the vaccine occurred.

Time point specified: week 47, end of study. In every dose of vaccine, 300 ug of mutant IDH1 20-mer peptide was given alongside topical imiquimod. Worth noting for this clone: Its target is unknown.

The V and J ends lost 1 base and 4 bases, in that order; junction bases with no gene match: 3. There are 15 residues in the CDR3. Per the germline V gene, CDR1 is SGHRS and CDR2 is YFSETQ. Assay: immunoSEQ multiplex PCR; the TCRdb copy retains only in-frame clones and omits some. Of about 34,000 clones in the sample, around nine tenths were seen once. V is TRBV5-1 and J is TRBJ2-2, with 8 nucleotides matching TRBD2. The origin of this receptor is a woman aged 30 to 39 with glioma. The source was PBMCs, collected from a glioma patient whose treatment included an IDH1 peptide vaccine. The CDR3 protein is CASSLSGGRTGELFF. For the CDR3, the DNA is TGCGCCAGCAGCTTGAGCGGGGGACGCACCGGGGAGCTGTTTTTT.